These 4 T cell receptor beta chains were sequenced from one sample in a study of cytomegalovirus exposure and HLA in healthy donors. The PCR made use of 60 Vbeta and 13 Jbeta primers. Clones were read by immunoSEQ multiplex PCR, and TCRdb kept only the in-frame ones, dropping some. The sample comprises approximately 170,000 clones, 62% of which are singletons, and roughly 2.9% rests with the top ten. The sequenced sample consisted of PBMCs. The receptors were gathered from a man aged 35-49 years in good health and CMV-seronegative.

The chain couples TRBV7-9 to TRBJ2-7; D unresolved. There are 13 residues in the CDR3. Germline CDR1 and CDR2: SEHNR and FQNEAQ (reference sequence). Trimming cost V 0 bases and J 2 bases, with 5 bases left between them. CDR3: CASSLAVTYEQYF. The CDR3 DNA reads TGTGCCAGCAGCTTAGCCGTAACCTACGAGCAGTACTTC.

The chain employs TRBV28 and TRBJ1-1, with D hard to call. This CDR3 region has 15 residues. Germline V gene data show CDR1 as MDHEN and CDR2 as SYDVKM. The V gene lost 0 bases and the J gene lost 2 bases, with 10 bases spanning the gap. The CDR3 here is CASSLWRGSNTEAFF. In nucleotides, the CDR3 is TGTGCCAGCAGTTTATGGCGGGGATCTAACACTGAAGCTTTCTTT.

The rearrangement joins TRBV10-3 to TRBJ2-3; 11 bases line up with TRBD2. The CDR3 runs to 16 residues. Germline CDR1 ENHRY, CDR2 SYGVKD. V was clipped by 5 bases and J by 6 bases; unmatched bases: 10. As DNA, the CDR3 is TGTGCCATCAGTAGAGGGACTAGCGGAGCTTTGGATACGCAGTATTTT. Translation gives CAISRGTSGALDTQYF.

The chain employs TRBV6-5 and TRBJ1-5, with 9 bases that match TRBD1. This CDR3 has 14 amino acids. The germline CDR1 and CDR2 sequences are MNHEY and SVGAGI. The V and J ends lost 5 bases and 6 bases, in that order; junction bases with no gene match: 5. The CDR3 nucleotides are TGTGCCAGCAGTCGCGCGACAGGGGGTCAGCCCCAGCATTTT. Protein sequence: CASSRATGGQPQHF.